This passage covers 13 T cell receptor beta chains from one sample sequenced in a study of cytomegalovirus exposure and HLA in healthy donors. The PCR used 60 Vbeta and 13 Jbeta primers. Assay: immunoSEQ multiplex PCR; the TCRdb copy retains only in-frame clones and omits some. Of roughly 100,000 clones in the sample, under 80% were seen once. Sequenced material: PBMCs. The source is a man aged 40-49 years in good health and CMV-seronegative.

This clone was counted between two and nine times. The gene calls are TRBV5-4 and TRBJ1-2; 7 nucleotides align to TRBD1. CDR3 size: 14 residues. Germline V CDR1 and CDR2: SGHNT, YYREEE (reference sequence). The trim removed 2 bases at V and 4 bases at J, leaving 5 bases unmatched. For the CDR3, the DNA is TGTGCCAGCAGCTTTAATCGGGACAGCTATGGCTACACCTTC. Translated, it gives CASSFNRDSYGYTF.

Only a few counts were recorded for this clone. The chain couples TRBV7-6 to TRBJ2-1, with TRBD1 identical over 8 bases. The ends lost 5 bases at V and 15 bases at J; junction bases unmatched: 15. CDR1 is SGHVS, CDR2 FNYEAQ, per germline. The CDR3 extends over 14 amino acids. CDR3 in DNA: TGTGCCAGCAGCGGAAAACTCCAGACAGGGGTGCTGTTCTTC. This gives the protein CASSGKLQTGVLFF.

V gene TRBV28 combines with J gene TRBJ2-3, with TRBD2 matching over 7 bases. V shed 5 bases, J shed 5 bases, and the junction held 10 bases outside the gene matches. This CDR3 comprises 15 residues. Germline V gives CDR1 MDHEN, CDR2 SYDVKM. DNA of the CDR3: TGTGCCAGCAGTACGAGCGGGGCGCTTGGAGATACGCAGTATTTT. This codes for CASSTSGALGDTQYF.

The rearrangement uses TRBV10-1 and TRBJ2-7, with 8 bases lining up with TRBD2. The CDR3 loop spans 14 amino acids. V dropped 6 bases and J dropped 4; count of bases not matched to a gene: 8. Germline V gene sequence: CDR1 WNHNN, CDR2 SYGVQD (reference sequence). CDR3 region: CASSRGGREYEQYF. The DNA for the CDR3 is TGCGCCAGCAGCCGGGGGGGTAGGGAATACGAGCAGTACTTC.

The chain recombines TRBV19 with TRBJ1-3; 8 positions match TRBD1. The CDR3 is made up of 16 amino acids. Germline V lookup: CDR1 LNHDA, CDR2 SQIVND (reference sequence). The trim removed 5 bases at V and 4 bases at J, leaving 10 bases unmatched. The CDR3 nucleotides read TGTGCCAGTAGTTCCCCGATCCGGGACAGGGGAAACACCATATATTTT. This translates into CASSSPIRDRGNTIYF.

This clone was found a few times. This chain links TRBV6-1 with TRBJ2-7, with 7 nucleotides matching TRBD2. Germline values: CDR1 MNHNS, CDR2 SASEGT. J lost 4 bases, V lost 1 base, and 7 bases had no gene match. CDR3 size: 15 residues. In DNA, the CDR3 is TGTGCCAGCAGTGAAGTGGCTAGCGGAGGTTACGAGCAGTACTTC. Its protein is CASSEVASGGYEQYF.

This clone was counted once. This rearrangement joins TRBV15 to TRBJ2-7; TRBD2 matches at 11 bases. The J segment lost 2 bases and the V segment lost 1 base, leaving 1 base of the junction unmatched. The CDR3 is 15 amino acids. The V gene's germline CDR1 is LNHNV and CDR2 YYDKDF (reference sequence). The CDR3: CATSRGLAGPYEQYV. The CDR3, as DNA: TGTGCCACCAGCAGAGGACTAGCGGGGCCCTACGAGCAGTACGTC.

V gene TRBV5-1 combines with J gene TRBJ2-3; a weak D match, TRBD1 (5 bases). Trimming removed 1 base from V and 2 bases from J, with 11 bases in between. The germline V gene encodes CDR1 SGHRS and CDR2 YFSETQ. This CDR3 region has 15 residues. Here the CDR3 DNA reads TGCGCCAGCAGCTTGTTAGGGGTCTACACAGATACGCAGTATTTT. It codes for CASSLLGVYTDTQYF.

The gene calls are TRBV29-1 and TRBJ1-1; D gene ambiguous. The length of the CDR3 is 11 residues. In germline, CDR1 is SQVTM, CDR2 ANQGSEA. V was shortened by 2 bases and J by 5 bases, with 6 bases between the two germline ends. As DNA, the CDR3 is TGCAGCGTTGAATCGGGGACTGAAGCTTTCTTT. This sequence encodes CSVESGTEAFF. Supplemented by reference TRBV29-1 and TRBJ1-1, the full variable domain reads SAVISQKPSRDICQRGTSLTIQCQVDSQVTMMFWYRQQPGQSLTLIATANQGSEATYESGFVIDKFPISRPNLTFSTLTVSNMSPEDSSIYLCSVESGTEAFFGQGTRLTVV.

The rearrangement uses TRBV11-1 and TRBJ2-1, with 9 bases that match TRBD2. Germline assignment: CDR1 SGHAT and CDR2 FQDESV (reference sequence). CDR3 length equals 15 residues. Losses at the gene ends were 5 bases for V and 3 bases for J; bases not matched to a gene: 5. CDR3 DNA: TGTGCCAGCAGCCCTAGCGGGGCAGTCTACAATGAGCAGTTCTTC. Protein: CASSPSGAVYNEQFF.

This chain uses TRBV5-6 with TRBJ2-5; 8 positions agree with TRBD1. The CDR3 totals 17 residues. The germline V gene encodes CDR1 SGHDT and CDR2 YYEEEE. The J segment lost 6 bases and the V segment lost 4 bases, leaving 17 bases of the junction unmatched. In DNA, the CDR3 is TGTGCCAGCAGCCACGACCCGTCGAGACAGGGGTTTAAGACCCAGTACTTC. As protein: CASSHDPSRQGFKTQYF.

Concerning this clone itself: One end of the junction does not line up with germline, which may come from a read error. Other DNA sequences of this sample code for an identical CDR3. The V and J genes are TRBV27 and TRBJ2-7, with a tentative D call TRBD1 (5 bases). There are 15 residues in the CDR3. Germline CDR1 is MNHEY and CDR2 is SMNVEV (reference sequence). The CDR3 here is CASSLSSGFSYEQYF. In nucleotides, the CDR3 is TGTGCCAGCAGCTTATCATCAGGGTTCTCCTACGAGCAGTACTTC.

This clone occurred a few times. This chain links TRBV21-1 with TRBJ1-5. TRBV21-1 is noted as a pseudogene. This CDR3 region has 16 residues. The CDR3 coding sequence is TGTGCCAGCAGCCCGCCCCGGGGAGGGGTCAATCAGCCCCAGCATTTT. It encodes CASSPPRGGVNQPQHF.